This is a list of T cell receptor beta chains from one sample in a study of long-term antiretroviral therapy in people with HIV. The method was immunoSEQ multiplex PCR; TCRdb's version includes in-frame clones alone and lacks a portion of them. The profile shows roughly 24,000 clones, 70% to 90% of them singletons. Specimen: unsorted PBMCs, collected 0.6 years after starting antiretroviral therapy. Receptor source: a man aged 60 to 75 with HIV. Each CDR3 is given with its conserved first and last residue. A D gene is named only where the DNA matches it firmly. Clone size is stated in some rows and not others, as once, few, many or a class when expanded.

v_call,d_call,clone_size,j_call,cdr3_nt,cdr3_aa
TRBV7-2,TRBD2,-,TRBJ2-1,TGTGCCAGCAGCCACGGACTAGCCGGTTTTAATGAGCAGTTCTTC,CASSHGLAGFNEQFF
TRBV19,-,-,TRBJ1-2,TGTGCCAGTAGTACCGAACAGGGTCGTGGCTACACCTTC,CASSTEQGRGYTF
TRBV30,-,-,TRBJ2-2,TGTGCCTGGCAAGGGGCAGGGAACACCGGGGAGCTGTTTTTT,CAWQGAGNTGELFF
TRBV6-5,TRBD1,-,TRBJ1-2,TGTGCCAGCAGTTACGCCGGGACAGGGAACTATGGCTACACCTTC,CASSYAGTGNYGYTF
TRBV10-1,TRBD1,once,TRBJ2-1,TGCGCCAGCAGTGAGGCGACAGGGATCTCCTACAATGAGCAGTTCTTC,CASSEATGISYNEQFF
TRBV28,TRBD1,-,TRBJ2-7,TGTGCCAGCAGTTTGCCAGGGGGACCCTCCTACGAGCAGTACTTC,CASSLPGGPSYEQYF
TRBV5-4,-,-,TRBJ1-2,TGTGCCAGCAGCTTGGGGCAGGGTGAACAGGATGGCTACACCTTC,CASSLGQGEQDGYTF
TRBV19,-,-,TRBJ2-6,TGTGCCAGTAGTCAGGGGCCGGGCGGGGCCAACGTCCTGACTTTC,CASSQGPGGANVLTF
TRBV11-1,TRBD1,-,TRBJ1-2,TGTGCCAGCAGCTTGGGACAGGGAGTCTATGGCTACACCTTC,CASSLGQGVYGYTF
TRBV5-1,TRBD1,few,TRBJ1-2,TGCGCCAGCAGCGTCGACAGGGCGGGCGGCTACACCTTC,CASSVDRAGGYTF
TRBV11-2,TRBD2,-,TRBJ2-2,TGTGCCAGCAGACGGACTAGCGGGAGGCGTCGAACCGGGGAGCTGTTTTTT,CASRRTSGRRRTGELFF
TRBV6-6,TRBD1,-,TRBJ1-3,TGTGCCAGCAGCATCCCCCAGGGGGCGCAAGGAAACACCATATATTTT,CASSIPQGAQGNTIYF
TRBV19,-,-,TRBJ2-3,TGTGCCAGTAGGGTCGGCCTTGGATTGGATACGCAGTATTTT,CASRVGLGLDTQYF
TRBV27,TRBD1,-,TRBJ1-2,TGTGCCAGCAGTTTCTATGGACAGGGGGACTATGGCTACACCTTC,CASSFYGQGDYGYTF
TRBV9,-,-,TRBJ2-2,TGTGCCAGCAGCGTAGCCCCGGGACCCAGGAGCGGGGAGCTGTTTTTT,CASSVAPGPRSGELFF
TRBV2,-,once,TRBJ1-3,TGTGCCAGCAGTGCACAGGCGGCAAACTCTGGAAACACCATATATTTT,CASSAQAANSGNTIYF
TRBV5-4,TRBD1,-,TRBJ1-4,TGTGCCAGCAGCCAAAGACAGGGAGCTAATGAAAAACTGTTTTTT,CASSQRQGANEKLFF
TRBV7-9,TRBD1,-,TRBJ1-6,TGTGCCAGCAGCTTGGAAGGGGGCAGATATTCACCCCTCCACTTT,CASSLEGGRYSPLHF
TRBV18,TRBD2,-,TRBJ2-7,TGTGCCAGCTCACCACCTTCTAGCGGGGGGGCGGTGCAGTACTTC,CASSPPSSGGAVQYF
TRBV2,TRBD1,-,TRBJ1-1,TGTGCCAGCAGGCCGGGACAGAGCCGAACTTTTTTGAACACTGAAGCTTTCTTT,CASRPGQSRTFLNTEAFF
TRBV25-1,-,-,TRBJ1-4,TGTGCCAGCAGTGTTTGGGGACTCTCGAATGAAAAACTGTTTTTT,CASSVWGLSNEKLFF
TRBV11-2,TRBD2,-,TRBJ2-1,TGTGCCAGCAGCGCCTATACTAGCGGGGACAATGAGCAGTTCTTC,CASSAYTSGDNEQFF
TRBV6-5,TRBD1,-,TRBJ2-1,TGTGCCAGCAGTTACGGGATAGGGGGCTGGAATGAGCAGTTCTTC,CASSYGIGGWNEQFF
TRBV2,TRBD2,-,TRBJ2-7,TGTGCCAGCAGTGAAGGGGCGGGAGTCTCGTACGAGCAGTACTTC,CASSEGAGVSYEQYF